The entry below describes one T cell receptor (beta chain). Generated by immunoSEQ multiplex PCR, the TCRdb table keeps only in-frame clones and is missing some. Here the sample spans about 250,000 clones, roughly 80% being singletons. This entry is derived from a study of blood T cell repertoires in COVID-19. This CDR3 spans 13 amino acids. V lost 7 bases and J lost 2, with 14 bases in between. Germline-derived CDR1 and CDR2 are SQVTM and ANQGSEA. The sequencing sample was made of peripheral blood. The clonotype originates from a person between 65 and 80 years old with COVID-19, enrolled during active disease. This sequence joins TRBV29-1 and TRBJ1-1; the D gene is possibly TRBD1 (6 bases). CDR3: CSARTVLNTEAFF. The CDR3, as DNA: TGCAGCGCTAGGACAGTCCTTAACACTGAAGCTTTCTTT. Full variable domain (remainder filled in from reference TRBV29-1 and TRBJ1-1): SAVISQKPSRDICQRGTSLTIQCQVDSQVTMMFWYRQQPGQSLTLIATANQGSEATYESGFVIDKFPISRPNLTFSTLTVSNMSPEDSSIYLCSARTVLNTEAFFGQGTRLTVV.